This T cell receptor (beta chain) was found in a study of cytomegalovirus exposure and HLA in healthy donors. General study findings and limits: The authors confirmed in vitro that a few CMV-associated chains were specific for CMV antigens. Investigators reported about 160 TCR beta chains as tied to cytomegalovirus.

Some clones are missing from TCRdb's copy, which holds only in-frame ones; the method was immunoSEQ multiplex PCR. The sample gives about 200,000 clones, roughly 83% of which show up once; almost 1.5% is in the top ten. To note about this clone: Its antigen is not identified.

CDR3 length equals 14 residues. The germline V gene has CDR1 MDHEN and CDR2 SYDVKM. V was cut by 5 bases and J by 7 bases, with 15 bases left in between. The chain combines TRBV28 with TRBJ2-1; D possibly corresponds to TRBD1 (5 bases). Sequencing input: PBMCs. This TCR was recovered from a woman under 30 in good health and CMV-seronegative. The CDR3 region is CASSGAVHRNEQFF. As DNA, the CDR3 is TGTGCCAGCAGTGGCGCCGTCCACAGGAATGAGCAGTTCTTC.